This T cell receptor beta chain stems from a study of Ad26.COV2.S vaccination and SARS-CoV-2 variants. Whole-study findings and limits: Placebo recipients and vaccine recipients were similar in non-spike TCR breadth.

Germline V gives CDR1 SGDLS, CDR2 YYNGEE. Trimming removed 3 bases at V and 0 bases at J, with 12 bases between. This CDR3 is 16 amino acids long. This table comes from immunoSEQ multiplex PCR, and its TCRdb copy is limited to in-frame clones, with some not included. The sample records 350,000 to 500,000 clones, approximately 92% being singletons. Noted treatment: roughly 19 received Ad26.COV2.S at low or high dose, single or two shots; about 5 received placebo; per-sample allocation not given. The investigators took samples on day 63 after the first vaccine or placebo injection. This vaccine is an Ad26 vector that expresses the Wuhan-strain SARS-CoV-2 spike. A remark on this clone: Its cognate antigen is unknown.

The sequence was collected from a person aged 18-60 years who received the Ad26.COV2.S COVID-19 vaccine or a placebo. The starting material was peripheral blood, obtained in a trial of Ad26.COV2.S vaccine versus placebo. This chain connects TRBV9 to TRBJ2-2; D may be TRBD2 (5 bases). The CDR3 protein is CASSGKRRANTGELFF. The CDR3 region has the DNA TGTGCCAGCAGCGGTAAGCGGCGCGCGAACACCGGGGAGCTGTTTTTT.